This T cell receptor (beta chain) was sequenced in a study of cytomegalovirus exposure and HLA in healthy donors. The data were produced by immunoSEQ multiplex PCR, yet TCRdb's version contains in-frame clones alone and is incomplete. The table records 150,000 to 200,000 clones, roughly 85% of them present only once. The junction had 8 bases not matched to a gene; V was cut back by 3 bases and J by 7 bases. The CDR3 length is 15 residues. Germline V lookup: CDR1 MNHNS, CDR2 SASEGT. Sequencing used PBMCs. This sequence originates from a man aged 18 to 30 in good health and CMV-seropositive. This chain joins TRBV6-1 and TRBJ2-1, with 8 bases matching TRBD1. In DNA form, the CDR3 reads TGTGCCAGCAGTGATCCTAGGACAGGGACGAATGAGCAGTTCTTC. It yields the protein CASSDPRTGTNEQFF.